This record covers a single T cell receptor (beta chain). Its antigen is currently unknown. The entry originates in a study of T-cell reconstitution after alpha-beta-depleted transplantation in children. Library preparation (for TCRbeta) was performed with unique molecular identifiers. Via MiXCR, TCRdb re-called the PCR reads, giving one row per CDR3 protein. The sample has around 270,000 distinct CDR3 sequences, just over 7.5% seen once. The trim removed 7 bases at V and 2 bases at J, leaving 9 bases unmatched. Germline CDR1 and CDR2: MDHEN and SYDVKM. This CDR3 has 16 amino acids. Broader study findings: Several hundred rapidly expanded clones from non-depleted graft cells reportedly supplied alpha-beta T cells about two months post-transplant. Where some patients showed high TCRbeta diversity at day 60, it came from recipient T cells and thymic progenitors that had survived. Most T-cell counts and diversity one year after the transplant came from T cells that were newly produced.

Here the sequenced sample was peripheral blood, taken 360 days after TCRalphabeta/CD19-depleted stem cell transplant. This TCR came from a female patient between 2 and 10 years old who had a stem cell transplant for Fanconi anemia, so the T cells may come from the graft donor. V gene TRBV28 combines with J gene TRBJ2-2, with 8 nucleotides matching TRBD1. CDR3: CASTFHRGDNTGELFF. The CDR3, as DNA: TGTGCCAGCACCTTTCACAGGGGGGATAACACCGGGGAGCTGTTTTTT.